This T cell receptor beta chain originates from a study of cytomegalovirus exposure and HLA in healthy donors. Turning to the study itself: HLA-typed donors were the source of around 87 million unique TCRs, which an early data release held.

In the PCR, 60 Vbeta and 13 Jbeta primers were used. Here immunoSEQ multiplex PCR was the method, and the copy in TCRdb shows in-frame clones only, minus some. Here the sample spans over 100,000 clones, around three quarters being singletons. The CDR3 is 15 residues long. V was clipped by 0 bases and J by 0 bases, with 6 bases between them. Germline V lookup: CDR1 SGHDT, CDR2 YYEEEE. Concerning this clone: Its antigen is unknown.

Findings and caveats of the study: Presence/absence analyses supposed approximately even sequencing depth among donors. A later analysis found that most CMV-associated TCR beta chains appeared HLA-restricted.

The chain joins TRBV5-6 to TRBJ1-4, with a tentative D call TRBD1 (5 bases). Sequencing was done on a sample of PBMCs. This TCR came from a woman between 18 and 29 years old in good health and CMV-seropositive. The CDR3 coding sequence is TGTGCCAGCAGCTTGGGGGGGGCAACTAATGAAAAACTGTTTTTT. Amino acid sequence: CASSLGGATNEKLFF.